This T cell receptor (beta chain) was found in a study of CD8 T cells in ankylosing spondylitis. With V trimmed by 4 bases and J by 0 bases, 3 bases remained unmatched. In germline, CDR1 is SGHTA, CDR2 FQGNSA. CDR3 length: 15 residues. TCRdb fed the 5' RACE reads into MiXCR, producing one record per CDR3 protein. This sample has some 240,000 distinct CDR3 sequences, with 7.3% found just once. Regarding the study as a whole: Disease-linked clones reportedly showed significant enrichment in matched ankylosing spondylitis synovial fluid. A TCR beta motif of fewer than ten highly homologous variants seemed to mark ankylosing spondylitis blood.

In this sample, this clonotype turned up many times. Its antigen is unknown. The source of this sequence is a male donor with ankylosing spondylitis. The V gene is TRBV7-2, the J gene TRBJ2-7, with 10 bases lining up with TRBD2. The specimen sequenced was blood, either unsorted or a sorted T cell fraction (not recorded which). In DNA, the CDR3 is TGTGCCAGCAGCTGGGCTAGCGGGAGCTCCTACGAGCAGTACTTC. Protein product: CASSWASGSSYEQYF.